The present TCR beta chain was sequenced within a study of blood T cell repertoires in COVID-19. In the study overall: Material from acute and convalescent COVID-19 was sourced from the United States, Italy and Spain. The analysed material was cDNA or gDNA that came from T cells, B-cell-depleted T cells, or PBMCs.

Deletions cut 3 bases from V and 6 bases from J, with 11 bases between. This CDR3 region has 14 residues. CDR1 and CDR2 from the germline V gene are SEHNR and FQNEAQ (reference sequence). Authors' processing steps: Counts of nucleated cells, estimated from reference gene primer amplification, were obtained. The method was immunoSEQ multiplex PCR; TCRdb's version includes in-frame clones alone and lacks a portion of them. D and trimming were read from the DNA, whereas the V and J calls and clone size are those reported in that table. The repertoire includes some 700,000 clones, 90% of them detected once, and more than 0.25% sits in the top ten.

V usage is TRBV7-9 and J usage is TRBJ2-2; possible D gene TRBD2, 7 bases. This clonotype was obtained from a woman under 30 with acute or convalescent COVID-19. Sequenced material: peripheral blood. The CDR3 nucleotides read TGTGCCAGCAGCTTGAACGGGGGGCCCGGGGAGCTGTTTTTT. This encodes CASSLNGGPGELFF.